A selection of T cell receptor beta chains follows, all from one sample in a study of cytotoxic CD8 clonotypes in ibrutinib-treated CLL. The assay was immunoSEQ multiplex PCR, and TCRdb's table has in-frame clones only and misses some. In the table there are more than 200,000 clones, more than 75% of which are singletons. This specimen was PBMCs, taken after 12 months of ibrutinib treatment. The receptors were sampled from a human donor with chronic lymphocytic leukemia. Each CDR3 is given with its conserved first and last residue. Each record gives: V gene, clone size, J gene, CDR3 protein. Only part of the rows carry a size: once, few, many, or a class if the clone is expanded.

v_call: TRBV4-2
clone_size: NA
j_call: TRBJ1-6
cdr3_aa: CASRGESYNSPLHF

v_call: TRBV14
clone_size: once
j_call: TRBJ1-6
cdr3_aa: CASSQLWHSPLHF

v_call: TRBV7-6
clone_size: NA
j_call: TRBJ1-1
cdr3_aa: CASSSYGAEAFF

v_call: TRBV6-5
clone_size: NA
j_call: TRBJ1-1
cdr3_aa: CASTPRVVGTEAFF

v_call: TRBV4-1
clone_size: NA
j_call: TRBJ2-1
cdr3_aa: CASSPHAPGPRYNEQFF

v_call: TRBV9
clone_size: NA
j_call: TRBJ2-5
cdr3_aa: CASSAWTGRVDREQGQTQYF

v_call: TRBV2
clone_size: NA
j_call: TRBJ1-5
cdr3_aa: CASGSRQGAQPQHF

v_call: TRBV7-9
clone_size: NA
j_call: TRBJ2-4
cdr3_aa: CASSRDRGFRRAKNIQYF

v_call: TRBV30
clone_size: NA
j_call: TRBJ2-2
cdr3_aa: CAWSPLLGGELFF

v_call: TRBV6-4
clone_size: NA
j_call: TRBJ1-5
cdr3_aa: CASSDVHRSVQPQHF

v_call: TRBV6-5
clone_size: once
j_call: TRBJ2-1
cdr3_aa: CASSYLASDNEQFF

v_call: TRBV28
clone_size: NA
j_call: TRBJ1-2
cdr3_aa: CASRTGQGANGYTF

v_call: TRBV18
clone_size: NA
j_call: TRBJ1-4
cdr3_aa: CASSPRTAATNEKLFF

v_call: TRBV18
clone_size: few
j_call: TRBJ1-6
cdr3_aa: CASSRTGIGESPLHF

v_call: TRBV18
clone_size: NA
j_call: TRBJ2-2
cdr3_aa: CASSPGTGPGGELFF

v_call: TRBV10-3
clone_size: NA
j_call: TRBJ2-3
cdr3_aa: CAISPLAGGSDTQYF

v_call: TRBV2
clone_size: NA
j_call: TRBJ1-2
cdr3_aa: CASSASLASVGYTF

v_call: TRBV7-9
clone_size: NA
j_call: TRBJ1-2
cdr3_aa: CASSLSGERGLNYGYTF

v_call: TRBV11-2
clone_size: many
j_call: TRBJ1-2
cdr3_aa: CASSLAGANGYTF

v_call: TRBV5-1
clone_size: NA
j_call: TRBJ2-2
cdr3_aa: CASSLGTSGGPPTGELFF

v_call: TRBV10-1
clone_size: NA
j_call: TRBJ1-5
cdr3_aa: CASSEGYQPQHF

v_call: TRBV6-1
clone_size: NA
j_call: TRBJ2-7
cdr3_aa: CACRQLAYEQYF

v_call: TRBV19
clone_size: NA
j_call: TRBJ1-1
cdr3_aa: CASSIWPQGEAFF

v_call: TRBV15
clone_size: NA
j_call: TRBJ2-5
cdr3_aa: CATSRDPLQETQYF

v_call: TRBV4-1
clone_size: NA
j_call: TRBJ2-1
cdr3_aa: CASSQPGTGVNEQFF

v_call: TRBV7-9
clone_size: NA
j_call: TRBJ2-2
cdr3_aa: CASRQIPLHDTGELFF

v_call: TRBV5-1
clone_size: NA
j_call: TRBJ1-2
cdr3_aa: CASRSPGQPYGYTF